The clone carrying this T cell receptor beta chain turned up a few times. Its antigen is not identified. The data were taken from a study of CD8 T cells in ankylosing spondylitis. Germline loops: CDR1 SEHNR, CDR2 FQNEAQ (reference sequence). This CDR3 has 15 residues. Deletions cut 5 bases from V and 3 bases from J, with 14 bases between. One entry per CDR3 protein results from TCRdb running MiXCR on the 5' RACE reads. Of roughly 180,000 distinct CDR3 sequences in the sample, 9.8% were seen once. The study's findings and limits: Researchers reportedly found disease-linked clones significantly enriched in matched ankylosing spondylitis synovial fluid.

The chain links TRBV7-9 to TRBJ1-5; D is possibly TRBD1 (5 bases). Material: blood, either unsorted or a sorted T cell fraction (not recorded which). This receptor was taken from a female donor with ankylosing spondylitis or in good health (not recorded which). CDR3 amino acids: CASSQPGGNNQPQHF. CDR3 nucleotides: TGTGCCAGCAGCCAACCTGGGGGAAACAATCAGCCCCAGCATTTT.